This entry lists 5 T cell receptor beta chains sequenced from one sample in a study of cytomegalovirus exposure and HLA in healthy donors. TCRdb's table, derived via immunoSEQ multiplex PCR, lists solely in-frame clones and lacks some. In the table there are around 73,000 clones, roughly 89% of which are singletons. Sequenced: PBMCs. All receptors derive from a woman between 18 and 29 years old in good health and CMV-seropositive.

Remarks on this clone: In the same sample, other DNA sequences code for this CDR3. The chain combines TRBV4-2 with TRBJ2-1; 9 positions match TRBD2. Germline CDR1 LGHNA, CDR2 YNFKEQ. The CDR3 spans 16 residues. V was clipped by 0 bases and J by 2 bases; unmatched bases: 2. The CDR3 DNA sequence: TGTGCCAGCAGCCAAGAGGCTAGCGGGACCTACAATGAGCAGTTCTTC. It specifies CASSQEASGTYNEQFF.

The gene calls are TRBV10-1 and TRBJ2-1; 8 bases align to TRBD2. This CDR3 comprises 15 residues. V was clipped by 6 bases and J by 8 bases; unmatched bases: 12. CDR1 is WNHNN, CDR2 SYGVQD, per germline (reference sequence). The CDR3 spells CASSRGTSSNYEQFF. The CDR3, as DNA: TGCGCCAGCAGCCGCGGGACTAGTTCGAACTATGAGCAGTTCTTC.

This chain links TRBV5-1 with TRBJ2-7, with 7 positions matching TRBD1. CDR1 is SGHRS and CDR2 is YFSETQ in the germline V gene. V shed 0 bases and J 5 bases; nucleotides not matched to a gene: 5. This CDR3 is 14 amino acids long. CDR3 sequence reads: CASSLGTGVNEQYF. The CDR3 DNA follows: TGCGCCAGCAGCTTGGGTACAGGGGTGAACGAGCAGTACTTC.

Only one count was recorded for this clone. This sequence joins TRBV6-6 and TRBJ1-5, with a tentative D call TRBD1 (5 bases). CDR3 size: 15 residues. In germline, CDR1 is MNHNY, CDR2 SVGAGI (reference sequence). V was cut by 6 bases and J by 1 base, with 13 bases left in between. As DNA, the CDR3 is TGTGCCAGCAGCCGTCAGGGATGGAGCAATCAGCCCCAGCATTTT. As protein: CASSRQGWSNQPQHF.

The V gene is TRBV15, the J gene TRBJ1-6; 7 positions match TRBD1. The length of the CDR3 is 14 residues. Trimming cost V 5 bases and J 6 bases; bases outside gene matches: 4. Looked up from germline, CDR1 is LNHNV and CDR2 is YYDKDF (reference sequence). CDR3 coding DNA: TGTGCCACCAGCTCCAGGGGGTCTAATTCACCCCTCCACTTT. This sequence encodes CATSSRGSNSPLHF.